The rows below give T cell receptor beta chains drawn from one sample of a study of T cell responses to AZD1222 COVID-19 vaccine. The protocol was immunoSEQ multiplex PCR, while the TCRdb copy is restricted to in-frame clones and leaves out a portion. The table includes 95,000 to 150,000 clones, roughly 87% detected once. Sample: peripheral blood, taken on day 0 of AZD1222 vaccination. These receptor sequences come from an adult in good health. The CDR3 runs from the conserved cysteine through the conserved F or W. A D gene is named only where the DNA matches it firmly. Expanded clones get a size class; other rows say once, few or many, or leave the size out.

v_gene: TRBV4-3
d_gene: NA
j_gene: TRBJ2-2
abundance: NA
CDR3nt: TGCGCCAGCAGCCAATATTCGGTCGAAGACACCGGGGAGCTGTTTTTT
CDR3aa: CASSQYSVEDTGELFF

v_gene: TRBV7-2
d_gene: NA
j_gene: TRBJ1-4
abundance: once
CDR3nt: TGTGCCAGCAGAACTGGACAGATCGAAAATGAAAAACTGTTTTTT
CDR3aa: CASRTGQIENEKLFF

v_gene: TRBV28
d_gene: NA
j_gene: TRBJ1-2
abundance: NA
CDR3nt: TGTGCCAGCAATAAGGAAAGCTATGGCTACACCTTC
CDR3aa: CASNKESYGYTF

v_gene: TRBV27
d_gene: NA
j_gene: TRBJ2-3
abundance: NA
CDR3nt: TGTGCAACGTTTAATGTGGATACGCAGTATTTT
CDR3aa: CATFNVDTQYF

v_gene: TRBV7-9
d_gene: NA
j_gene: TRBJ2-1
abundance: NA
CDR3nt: TGTGCCAGCAGCTTATTCACAAATGAGCAGTTCTTC
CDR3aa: CASSLFTNEQFF

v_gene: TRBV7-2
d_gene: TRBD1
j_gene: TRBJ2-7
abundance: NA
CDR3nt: TGTGCCAGCAGCTTGGGACAGGGGAAGTACGAGCAGTACTTC
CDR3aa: CASSLGQGKYEQYF

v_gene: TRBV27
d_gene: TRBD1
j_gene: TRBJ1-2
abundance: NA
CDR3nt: TGTGCCAGGGAGACAGGGGTCTGGGATGGCTACACCTTC
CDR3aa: CARETGVWDGYTF

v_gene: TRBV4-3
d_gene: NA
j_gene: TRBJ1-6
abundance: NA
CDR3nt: TGCGCCAGCAGCCAACTGACAGGAAATTCACCCCTCCACTTT
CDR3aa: CASSQLTGNSPLHF

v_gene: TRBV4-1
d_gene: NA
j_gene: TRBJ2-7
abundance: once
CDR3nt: TGCGCCAGCAGCCAGAGGGTCGGGAACTCCTACGAGCAGTACTTC
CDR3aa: CASSQRVGNSYEQYF

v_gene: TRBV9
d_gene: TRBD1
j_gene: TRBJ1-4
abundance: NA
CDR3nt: TGTGCCAGCAGCCCCGCAGGGGGGAATGAAAAACTGTTTTTT
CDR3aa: CASSPAGGNEKLFF

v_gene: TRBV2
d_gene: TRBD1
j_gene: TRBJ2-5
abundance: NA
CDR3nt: TGTGCCAGCAGTGAGACAGGGATCCGGGAGACCCAGTACTTC
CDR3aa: CASSETGIRETQYF

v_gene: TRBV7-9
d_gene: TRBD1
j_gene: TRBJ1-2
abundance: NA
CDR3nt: TGTGCCAGCAGCTACCGGGACAGGTTCTATGGCTACACCTTC
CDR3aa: CASSYRDRFYGYTF

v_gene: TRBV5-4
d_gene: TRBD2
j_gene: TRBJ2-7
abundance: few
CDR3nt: TGTGCCAGCAGCTTGGGAGGGACTAGCGGCTACGAGCAGTACTTC
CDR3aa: CASSLGGTSGYEQYF

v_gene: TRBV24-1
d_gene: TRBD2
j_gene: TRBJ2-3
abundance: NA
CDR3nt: TGTGCCACCAGTGATCGAGGACTAGGTACAGATACGCAGTATTTT
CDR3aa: CATSDRGLGTDTQYF

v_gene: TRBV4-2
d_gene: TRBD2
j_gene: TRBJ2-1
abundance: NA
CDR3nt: TGTGCCAGCAGCCAAGTAAGAGGACTAGTTCAACCCTACAATGAGCAGTTCTTC
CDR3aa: CASSQVRGLVQPYNEQFF

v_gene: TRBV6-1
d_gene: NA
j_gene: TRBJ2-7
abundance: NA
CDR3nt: TGTGCCAGCAGTGTATTGCCCAGGGAAGGGTCCTACGAGCAGTACTTC
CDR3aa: CASSVLPREGSYEQYF

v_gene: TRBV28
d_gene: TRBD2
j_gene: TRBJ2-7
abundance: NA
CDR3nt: TGTGCCAGCACTCCCCTGGGAGCGGGGGTCTACGAGCAGTACTTC
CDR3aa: CASTPLGAGVYEQYF

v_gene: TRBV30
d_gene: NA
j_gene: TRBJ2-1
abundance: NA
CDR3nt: TGTGCCTGGAGCCGGGACTTCTACAATGAGCAGTTCTTC
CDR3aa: CAWSRDFYNEQFF

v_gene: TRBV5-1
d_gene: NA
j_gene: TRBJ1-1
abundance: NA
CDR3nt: TGCGCCAGCAGCTTAAATGCGAACACTGAAGCTTTCTTT
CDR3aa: CASSLNANTEAFF

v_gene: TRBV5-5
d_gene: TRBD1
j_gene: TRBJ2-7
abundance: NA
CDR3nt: TGTGCCAGCAGCTTGGCCGGGACAGCCTACGAGCAGTACTTC
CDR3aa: CASSLAGTAYEQYF

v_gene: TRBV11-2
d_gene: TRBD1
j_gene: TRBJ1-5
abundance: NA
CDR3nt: TGTGCCAGCAGCCTCGGACAGGGATATAGCAATCAGCCCCAGCATTTT
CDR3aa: CASSLGQGYSNQPQHF

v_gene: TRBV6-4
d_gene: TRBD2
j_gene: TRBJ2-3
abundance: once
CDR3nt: TGTGCCAGCAGCCGTTCAGCGGGGGGGGAACCAGATACGCAGTATTTT
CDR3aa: CASSRSAGGEPDTQYF

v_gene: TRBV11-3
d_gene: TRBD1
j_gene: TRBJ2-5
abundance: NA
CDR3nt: TGTGCCAGCAGCCCCGACACAGGGGGCGTTGAGACCCAGTACTTC
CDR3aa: CASSPDTGGVETQYF

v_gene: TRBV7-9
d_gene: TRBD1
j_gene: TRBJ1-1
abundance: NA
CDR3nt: TGTGCCAGCAGCGATGGGACAGAGAAAGCTTTCTTT
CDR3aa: CASSDGTEKAFF